This section outlines one T cell receptor beta chain sequence together with its context. Only in-frame clones appear in the TCRdb table, and some are missing; sequencing was by immunoSEQ multiplex PCR. The data show about 72,000 clones, about 88% seen once. This record comes from a study of OX40 agonist ivuxolimab in advanced cancers. The source material was CD4+ or CD8+ T cells sorted from blood, sampled in a trial of the OX40 agonist ivuxolimab. This clonotype was sampled from an adult with an advanced solid tumor such as melanoma, head and neck, liver or kidney cancer.

The CDR3 is CASSIGRGQHGYTF. In DNA, the CDR3 is TGTGCCAGTAGTATAGGAAGGGGGCAGCATGGCTACACCTTC. The V gene is TRBV19, the J gene TRBJ1-2; 7 bases align to TRBD1. The J segment lost 6 bases and the V segment lost 1 base, leaving 5 bases of the junction unmatched. The CDR3 sequence is 14 residues long. Germline loops: CDR1 LNHDA, CDR2 SQIVND (reference sequence). Drawing the rest from reference TRBV19 and TRBJ1-2, the complete variable domain is DGGITQSPKYLFRKEGQNVTLSCEQNLNHDAMYWYRQDPGQGLRLIYYSQIVNDFQKGDIAEGYSVSREKKESFPLTVTSAQKNPTAFYLCASSIGRGQHGYTFGSGTRLTVV.